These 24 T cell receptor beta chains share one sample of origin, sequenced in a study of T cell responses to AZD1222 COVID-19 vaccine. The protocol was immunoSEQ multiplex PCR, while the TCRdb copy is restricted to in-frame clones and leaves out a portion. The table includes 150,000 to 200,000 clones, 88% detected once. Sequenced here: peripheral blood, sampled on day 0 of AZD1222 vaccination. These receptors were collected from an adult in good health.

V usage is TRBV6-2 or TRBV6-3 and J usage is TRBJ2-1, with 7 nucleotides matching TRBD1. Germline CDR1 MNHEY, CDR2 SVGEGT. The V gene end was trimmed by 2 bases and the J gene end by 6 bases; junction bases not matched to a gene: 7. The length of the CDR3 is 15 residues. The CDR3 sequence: CASSYGDRLTNEQFF. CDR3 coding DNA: TGTGCCAGCAGTTACGGGGACAGACTTACCAATGAGCAGTTCTTC.

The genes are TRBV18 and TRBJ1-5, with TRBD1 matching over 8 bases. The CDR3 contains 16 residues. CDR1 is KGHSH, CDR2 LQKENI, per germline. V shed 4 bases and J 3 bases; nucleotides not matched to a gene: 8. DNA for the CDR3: TGTGCCAGCTCACAAGGACAGGGAGAGCTCAATCAGCCCCAGCATTTT. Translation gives CASSQGQGELNQPQHF.

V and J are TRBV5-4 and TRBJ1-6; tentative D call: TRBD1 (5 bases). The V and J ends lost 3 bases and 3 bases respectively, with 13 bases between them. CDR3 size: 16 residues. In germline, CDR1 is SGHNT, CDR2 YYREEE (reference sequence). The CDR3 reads CASSSREGLYNSPLHF. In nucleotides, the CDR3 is TGTGCCAGCAGCTCGAGGGAGGGGCTCTATAATTCACCCCTCCACTTT.

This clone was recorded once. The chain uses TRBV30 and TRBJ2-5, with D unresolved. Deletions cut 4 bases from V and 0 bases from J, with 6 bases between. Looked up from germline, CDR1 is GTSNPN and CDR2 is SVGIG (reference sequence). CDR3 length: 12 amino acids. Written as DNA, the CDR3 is TGTGCCTGGATGGCAGACCAAGAGACCCAGTACTTC. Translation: CAWMADQETQYF.

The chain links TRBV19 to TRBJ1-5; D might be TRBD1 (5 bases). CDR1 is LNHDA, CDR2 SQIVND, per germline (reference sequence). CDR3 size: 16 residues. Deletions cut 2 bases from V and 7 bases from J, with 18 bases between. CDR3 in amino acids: CASSIRSGNVDQPQHF. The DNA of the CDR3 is TGTGCCAGTAGTATAAGGTCAGGGAATGTCGACCAGCCCCAGCATTTT.

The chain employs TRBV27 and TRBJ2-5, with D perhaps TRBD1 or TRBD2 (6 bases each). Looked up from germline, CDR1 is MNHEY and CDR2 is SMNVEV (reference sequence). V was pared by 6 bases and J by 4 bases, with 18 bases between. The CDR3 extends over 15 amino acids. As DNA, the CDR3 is TGTGCCAGCAGCCTCTATGGGGGGCGAGGAGAGACCCAGTACTTC. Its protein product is CASSLYGGRGETQYF.

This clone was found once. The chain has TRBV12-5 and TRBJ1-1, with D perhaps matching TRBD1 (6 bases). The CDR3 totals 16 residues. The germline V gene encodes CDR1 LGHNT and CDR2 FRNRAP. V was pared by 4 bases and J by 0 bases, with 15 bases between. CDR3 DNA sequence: TGTGCTAGTGGTTCTCCTACAGGGTTAATGAACACTGAAGCTTTCTTT. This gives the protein CASGSPTGLMNTEAFF.

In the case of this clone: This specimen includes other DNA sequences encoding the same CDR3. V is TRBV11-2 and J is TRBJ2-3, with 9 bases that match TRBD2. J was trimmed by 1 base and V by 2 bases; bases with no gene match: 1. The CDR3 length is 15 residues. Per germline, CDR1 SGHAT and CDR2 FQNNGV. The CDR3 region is CASSLLAGGTDTQYF. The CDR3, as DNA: TGTGCCAGCAGCTTATTAGCGGGGGGCACAGATACGCAGTATTTT.

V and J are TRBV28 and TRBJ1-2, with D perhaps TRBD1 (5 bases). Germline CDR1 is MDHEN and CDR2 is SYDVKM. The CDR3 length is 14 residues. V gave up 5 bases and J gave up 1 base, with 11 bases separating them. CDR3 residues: CASSPRDRNYGYTF. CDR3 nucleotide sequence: TGTGCCAGCAGTCCTCGGGACCGTAACTATGGCTACACCTTC.

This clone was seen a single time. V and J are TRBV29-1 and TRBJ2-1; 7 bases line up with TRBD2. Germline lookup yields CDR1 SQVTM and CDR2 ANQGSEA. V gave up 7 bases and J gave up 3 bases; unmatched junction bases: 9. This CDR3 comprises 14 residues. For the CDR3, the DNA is TGCAGCGGGGGTGGAGTAGCGGGCTACAATGAGCAGTTCTTC. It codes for CSGGGVAGYNEQFF.

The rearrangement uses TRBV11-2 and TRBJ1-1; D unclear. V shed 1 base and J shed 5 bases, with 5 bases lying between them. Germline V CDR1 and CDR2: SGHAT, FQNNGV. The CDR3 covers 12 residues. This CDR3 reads CASSLGWTEAFF. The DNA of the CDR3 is TGTGCCAGCAGCTTAGGGTGGACTGAAGCTTTCTTT.

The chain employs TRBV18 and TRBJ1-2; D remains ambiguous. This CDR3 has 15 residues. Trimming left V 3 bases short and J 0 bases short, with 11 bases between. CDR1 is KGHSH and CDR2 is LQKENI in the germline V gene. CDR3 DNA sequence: TGTGCCAGCTCACCCCTCAGCGCTTCTAACTATGGCTACACCTTC. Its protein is CASSPLSASNYGYTF.

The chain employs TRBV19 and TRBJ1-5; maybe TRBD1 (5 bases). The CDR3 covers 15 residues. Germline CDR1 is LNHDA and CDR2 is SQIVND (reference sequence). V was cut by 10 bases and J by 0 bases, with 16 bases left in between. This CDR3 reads CATPGTLHSNQPQHF. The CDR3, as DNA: TGTGCCACCCCGGGGACCCTTCATAGCAATCAGCCCCAGCATTTT.

The CDR3 DNA sequence: TGTGCCAGCAGTGAATGGACTATTTTCGACAGAATAACCGGGGAGCTGTTTTTT. Protein: CASSEWTIFDRITGELFF. V is TRBV2 and J is TRBJ2-2; maybe TRBD2 (6 bases). Trimming took off 2 bases at V and 5 bases at J, with 21 bases between the two ends. The CDR3 runs 18 residues. Looked up from germline, CDR1 is SNHLY and CDR2 is FYNNEI.

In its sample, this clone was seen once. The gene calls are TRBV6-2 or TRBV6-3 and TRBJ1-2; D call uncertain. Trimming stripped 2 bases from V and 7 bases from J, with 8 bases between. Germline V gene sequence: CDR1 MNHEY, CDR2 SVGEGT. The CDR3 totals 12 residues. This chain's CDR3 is CASSYPQVGYTF. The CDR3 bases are TGTGCCAGCAGTTACCCGCAGGTTGGCTACACCTTC.

The CDR3 coding sequence is TGTGCCAGCAGCTTCCTGGGTGCGGCCACCGGGGAGCTGTTTTTT. Protein sequence: CASSFLGAATGELFF. The V call is TRBV5-4, the J call TRBJ2-2; unclear D gene. Germline V gives CDR1 SGHNT, CDR2 YYREEE (reference sequence). V dropped 2 bases and J dropped 4 bases, with 12 bases sitting between them. The CDR3 contains 15 residues.

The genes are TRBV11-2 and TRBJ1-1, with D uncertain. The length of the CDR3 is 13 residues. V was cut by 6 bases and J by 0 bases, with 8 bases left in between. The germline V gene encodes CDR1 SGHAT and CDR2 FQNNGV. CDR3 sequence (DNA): TGTGCCAGCAGGACACCCATGAACACTGAAGCTTTCTTT. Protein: CASRTPMNTEAFF.

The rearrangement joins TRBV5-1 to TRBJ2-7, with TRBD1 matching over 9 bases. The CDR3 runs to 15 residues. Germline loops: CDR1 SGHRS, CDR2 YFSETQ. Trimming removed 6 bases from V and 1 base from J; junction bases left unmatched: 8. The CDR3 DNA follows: TGCGCCAGCACCTCTTCCGGGACAGGGTCCTACGAGCAGTACTTC. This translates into CASTSSGTGSYEQYF.

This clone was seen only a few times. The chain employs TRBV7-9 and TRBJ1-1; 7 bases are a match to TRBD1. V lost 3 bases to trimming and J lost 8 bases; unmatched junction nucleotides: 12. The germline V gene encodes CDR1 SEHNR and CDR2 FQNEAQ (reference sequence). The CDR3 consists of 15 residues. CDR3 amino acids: CASSLRDSPDREAFF. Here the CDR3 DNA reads TGTGCCAGCAGCTTGAGGGACAGTCCTGATAGGGAAGCTTTCTTT.

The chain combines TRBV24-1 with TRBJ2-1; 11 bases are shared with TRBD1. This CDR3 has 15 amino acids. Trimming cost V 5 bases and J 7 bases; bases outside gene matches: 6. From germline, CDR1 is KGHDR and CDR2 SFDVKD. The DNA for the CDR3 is TGTGCCACCAGTGGGGGGGGACAGGGGGATAATGAGCAGTTCTTC. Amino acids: CATSGGGQGDNEQFF.

CDR3 amino acids: CASNPSKDSDSPLHF. The CDR3 region has the DNA TGTGCCAGCAACCCCTCCAAGGACAGTGATTCACCCCTCCACTTT. The chain combines TRBV27 with TRBJ1-6; a possible D gene is TRBD1 (6 bases). Trimming removed 7 bases from V and 8 bases from J, with 18 bases in between. Per the germline V gene, CDR1 is MNHEY and CDR2 is SMNVEV (reference sequence). The CDR3 sequence is 15 residues long.

The CDR3 DNA reads TGTGCTAGTGGTTTGAGTGCGGGGATGGGATACGAGCAGTACTTC. It encodes CASGLSAGMGYEQYF. The chain recombines TRBV12-5 with TRBJ2-7; TRBD2 might be the D (6 bases). The CDR3 spans 15 residues. Trimming cost V 2 bases and J 4 bases, with 15 bases left between them. The germline gives CDR1 LGHNT, CDR2 FRNRAP.

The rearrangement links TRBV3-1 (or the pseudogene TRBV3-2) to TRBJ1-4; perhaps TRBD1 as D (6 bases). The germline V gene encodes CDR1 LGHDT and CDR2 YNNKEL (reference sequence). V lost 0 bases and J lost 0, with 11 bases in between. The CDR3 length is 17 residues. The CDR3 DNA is TGTGCCAGCAGCCAAGATAAAGGGGGTGCAACTAATGAAAAACTGTTTTTT. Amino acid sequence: CASSQDKGGATNEKLFF.

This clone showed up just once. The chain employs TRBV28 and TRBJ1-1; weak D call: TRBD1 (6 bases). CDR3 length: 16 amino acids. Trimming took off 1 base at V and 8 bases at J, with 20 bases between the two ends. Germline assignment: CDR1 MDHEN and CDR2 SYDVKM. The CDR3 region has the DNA TGTGCCAGCAGTTTATTCCAGGGGCAAGCTATACCAGAAGCTTTCTTT. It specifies CASSLFQGQAIPEAFF.